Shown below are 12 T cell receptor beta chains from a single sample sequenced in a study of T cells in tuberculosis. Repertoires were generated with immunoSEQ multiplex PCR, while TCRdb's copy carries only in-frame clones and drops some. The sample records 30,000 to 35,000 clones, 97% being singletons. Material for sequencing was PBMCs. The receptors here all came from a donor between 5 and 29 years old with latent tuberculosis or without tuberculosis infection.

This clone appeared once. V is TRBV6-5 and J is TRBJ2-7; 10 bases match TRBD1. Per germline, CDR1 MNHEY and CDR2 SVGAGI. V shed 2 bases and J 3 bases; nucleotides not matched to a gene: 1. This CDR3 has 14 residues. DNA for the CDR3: TGTGCCAGCAGTTACGGACAGGGGGGCTACGAGCAGTACTTC. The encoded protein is CASSYGQGGYEQYF.

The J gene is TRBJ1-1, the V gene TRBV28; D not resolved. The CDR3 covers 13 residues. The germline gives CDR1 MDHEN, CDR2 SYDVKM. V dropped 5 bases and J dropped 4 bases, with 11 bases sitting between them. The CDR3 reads CASSPEGRTEAFF. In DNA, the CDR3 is TGTGCCAGCAGTCCGGAGGGTCGCACTGAAGCTTTCTTT. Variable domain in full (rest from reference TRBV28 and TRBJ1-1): DVKVTQSSRYLVKRTGEKVFLECVQDMDHENMFWYRQDPGLGLRLIYFSYDVKMKEKGDIPEGYSVSREKKERFSLILESASTNQTSMYLCASSPEGRTEAFFGQGTRLTVV.

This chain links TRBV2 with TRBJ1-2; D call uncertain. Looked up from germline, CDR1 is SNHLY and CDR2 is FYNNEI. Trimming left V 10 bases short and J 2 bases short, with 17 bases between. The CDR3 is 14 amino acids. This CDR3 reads CATPKLERNYGYTF. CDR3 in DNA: TGTGCCACCCCGAAGCTAGAGCGGAACTATGGCTACACCTTC. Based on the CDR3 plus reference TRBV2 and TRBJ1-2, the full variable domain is EPEVTQTPSHQVTQMGQEVILRCVPISNHLYFYWYRQILGQKVEFLVSFYNNEISEKSEIFDDQFSVERPDGSNFTLKIRSTKLEDSAMYFCATPKLERNYGYTFGSGTRLTVV.

CDR3 sequence: CASSLTGTGTLIVYGYTF. In DNA, the CDR3 is TGTGCCAGCAGCCTCACCGGGACAGGGACTTTAATAGTGTATGGCTACACCTTC. The J gene is TRBJ1-2, the V gene TRBV7-2, with 9 bases aligning to TRBD1. In germline, CDR1 is SGHTA, CDR2 FQGNSA. Germline trimming cut 5 bases from V and 5 bases from J; bases unmatched to any gene: 18. The CDR3 is 18 amino acids.

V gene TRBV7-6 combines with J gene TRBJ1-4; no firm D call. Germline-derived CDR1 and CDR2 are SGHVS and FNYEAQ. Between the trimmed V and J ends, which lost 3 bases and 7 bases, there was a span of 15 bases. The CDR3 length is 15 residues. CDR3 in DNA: TGTGCCAGCAGCTTTCTGTCCACTCCAGGTGAAAAACTGTTTTTT. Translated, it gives CASSFLSTPGEKLFF.

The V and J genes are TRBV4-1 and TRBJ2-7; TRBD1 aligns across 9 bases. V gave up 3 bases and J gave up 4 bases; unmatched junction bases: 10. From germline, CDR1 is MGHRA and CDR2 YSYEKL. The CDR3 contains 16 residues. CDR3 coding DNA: TGCGCCAGCAGCCAGGCCGGGACAGGGAACGCATACGAGCAGTACTTC. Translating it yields CASSQAGTGNAYEQYF.

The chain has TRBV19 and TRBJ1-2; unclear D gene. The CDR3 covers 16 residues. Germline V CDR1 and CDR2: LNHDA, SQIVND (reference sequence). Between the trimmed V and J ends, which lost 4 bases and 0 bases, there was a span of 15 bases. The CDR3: CASSTAGVKANYGYTF. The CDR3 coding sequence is TGTGCCAGTAGTACTGCCGGGGTTAAAGCTAACTATGGCTACACCTTC.

DNA of the CDR3: TGTGCCACCCGGAGTCCTGGGGCCAACGTCCTGACTTTC. Its protein is CATRSPGANVLTF. The rearrangement links TRBV6-5 to TRBJ2-6; D unclear. The germline V gene encodes CDR1 MNHEY and CDR2 SVGAGI. The CDR3 has 13 residues. V shed 10 bases and J shed 2 bases, with 9 bases lying between them.

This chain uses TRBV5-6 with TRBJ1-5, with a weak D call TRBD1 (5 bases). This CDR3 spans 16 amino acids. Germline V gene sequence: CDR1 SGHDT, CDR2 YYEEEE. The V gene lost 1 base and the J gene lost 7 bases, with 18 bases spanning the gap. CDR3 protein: CASSLYLSGYSQPQHF. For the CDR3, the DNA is TGTGCCAGCAGCTTGTATTTGTCAGGGTATAGCCAGCCCCAGCATTTT.

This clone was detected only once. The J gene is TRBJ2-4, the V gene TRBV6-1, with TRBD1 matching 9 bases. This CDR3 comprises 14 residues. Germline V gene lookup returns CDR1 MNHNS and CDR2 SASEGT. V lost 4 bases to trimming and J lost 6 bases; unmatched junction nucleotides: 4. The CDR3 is CASSAETGGNIQYF. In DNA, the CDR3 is TGTGCCAGCAGTGCCGAGACAGGGGGAAACATTCAGTACTTC.

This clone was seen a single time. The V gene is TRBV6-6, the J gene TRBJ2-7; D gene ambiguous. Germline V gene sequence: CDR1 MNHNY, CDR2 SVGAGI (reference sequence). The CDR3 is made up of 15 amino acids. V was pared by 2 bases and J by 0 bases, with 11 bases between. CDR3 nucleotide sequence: TGTGCCAGCAGTTACACCTCGACGGGCTCCTACGAGCAGTACTTC. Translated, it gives CASSYTSTGSYEQYF.

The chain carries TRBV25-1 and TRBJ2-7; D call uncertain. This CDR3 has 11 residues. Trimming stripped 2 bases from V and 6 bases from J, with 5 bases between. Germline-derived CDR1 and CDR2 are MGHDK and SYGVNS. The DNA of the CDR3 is TGTGCCAGCAGTGAAGTTCTCGAGCAGTACTTC. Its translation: CASSEVLEQYF.